The T cell receptor (beta chain) under discussion was sequenced for a study of molecular identifiers for immune sequencing clone quantification. This CDR3 comprises 15 residues. The V and J ends lost 1 base and 2 bases respectively, with 9 bases between them. CDR1 MDHEN and CDR2 SYDVKM come from the germline V gene. TCRdb called the PCR reads again in MiXCR, with one record for every CDR3 protein. The profile shows roughly 100,000 distinct CDR3 sequences, about 35% of them singletons. The gene calls are TRBV28 and TRBJ1-5; no clear D. The origin of this receptor is a human donor in good health. Some libraries in this study had Jurkat cell RNA spiked in. What was sequenced was naive CD8+ T cells from blood, with Jurkat cell RNA spiked in. Described subset: FACS-sorted CD8+CD4-CCR7+CD45RA+ naive T cells. The CDR3 sequence is CASSLSGLGNQPQHF. CDR3 bases: TGTGCCAGCAGTTTATCCGGCCTCGGCAATCAGCCCCAGCATTTT.